One and the same sample provided the 31 T cell receptor beta chains below, sequenced in a study of response to subunit inactivated influenza vaccine. MiXCR, run by TCRdb on the RT-PCR reads, gives a single entry per CDR3 protein. The repertoire holds hundreds of thousands of distinct CDR3 sequences, with about a tenth as singletons. The sequences come from PBMCs from blood, collected about 40 days after vaccination. These receptors all come from a man in his fifties who received an inactivated influenza vaccine.

The chain employs TRBV5-6 and TRBJ2-1, with D possibly matching TRBD1 (6 bases). V dropped 4 bases and J dropped 6 bases, with 20 bases sitting between them. CDR3 length: 16 amino acids. The germline V gene has CDR1 SGHDT and CDR2 YYEEEE. The CDR3 DNA reads TGTGCCAGCAGCGCAGTACAAAGGACAGTAAGCAATGAGCAGTTCTTC. This translates into CASSAVQRTVSNEQFF.

Many counts were recorded for this clonotype. V and J are TRBV18 and TRBJ1-2, with TRBD1 matching over 12 bases. CDR3 length equals 15 residues. After removal of 0 bases from V and 9 bases from J, the junction contained 5 bases not matched to a gene. Germline-derived CDR1 and CDR2 are KGHSH and LQKENI. The CDR3 sequence: CASSPPGQGARRYTF. For the CDR3, the DNA is TGTGCCAGCTCACCACCGGGACAGGGGGCGCGGCGCTACACCTTC.

Notes on this clonotype: A much larger clone sits a single nucleotide away, making a read error possible. This chain uses TRBV4-3 with TRBJ2-7, with a tentative D call TRBD2 (6 bases). The germline V gene has CDR1 LGHNA and CDR2 YSLEER. The CDR3 consists of 13 residues. V was trimmed by 2 bases and J by 7 bases, leaving 12 bases between them. CDR3 in amino acids: CASSQKEGSEQYF. CDR3 DNA: TGCGCCAGCAGCCAAAAGGAGGGTAGTGAGCAGTACTTC.

This clonotype has just a few counts. This chain joins TRBV7-2 and TRBJ2-4; the match to TRBD2 covers 14 bases. This CDR3 is built from 19 residues. Germline V gene data show CDR1 as SGHTA and CDR2 as FQGNSA. The V gene end was trimmed by 1 base and the J gene end by 1 base; junction bases not matched to a gene: 6. The DNA for the CDR3 is TGTGCCAGCAGCTTAGTGCCGGGACTAGCGGGAGAGGCCAAAAACATTCAGTACTTC. Residues: CASSLVPGLAGEAKNIQYF.

This chain joins TRBV5-1 and TRBJ2-7; 9 nucleotides line up with TRBD2. Germline CDR1 reads SGHRS; CDR2 reads YFSETQ. The ends lost 0 bases at V and 3 bases at J; junction bases unmatched: 7. The CDR3 covers 16 residues. In DNA form, the CDR3 reads TGCGCCAGCAGCTTGGGAATAGCGGGAGAAGGCTACGAGCAGTACTTC. Its translation: CASSLGIAGEGYEQYF.

This clonotype occurred a few times. The genes are TRBV15 and TRBJ2-3, with 9 nucleotides matching TRBD2. There are 15 residues in the CDR3. Germline CDR1 LNHNV, CDR2 YYDKDF (reference sequence). Unmatched junction bases numbered 3, after V lost 0 bases and J lost 5 bases. The CDR3 region has the DNA TGTGCCACCAGCAGAGAATCACTAGCGGGAGATACGCAGTATTTT. Translated: CATSRESLAGDTQYF.

The V call is TRBV20-1, the J call TRBJ2-7; D possibly corresponds to TRBD2 (6 bases). Germline V gives CDR1 DFQATT, CDR2 SNEGSKA (reference sequence). The CDR3 is made up of 14 amino acids. V lost 0 bases to trimming and J lost 2 bases, with 11 bases between them. CDR3 bases: TGCAGTGCTAGAGATTCGGGGGATCCCTACGAGCAGTACTTC. It translates to CSARDSGDPYEQYF.

This chain connects TRBV5-1 to TRBJ2-3; tentatively, D is TRBD1 or TRBD2 (6 bases each). V was pared by 2 bases and J by 1 base, with 14 bases between. CDR1 and CDR2 (germline): SGHRS, YFSETQ. The CDR3 spans 16 residues. CDR3 nucleotide sequence: TGCGCCAGCAGCTTAGATGGGGGGCTTGGCACAGATACGCAGTATTTT. Residues: CASSLDGGLGTDTQYF.

As to this clonotype: This may be a read error, as it is one base from a much larger clone. V and J are TRBV7-2 and TRBJ2-1; D is unresolved. This CDR3 is 15 amino acids long. Germline V gene sequence: CDR1 SGHTA, CDR2 FQGNSA. Trimming took 2 bases from V and 6 from J, leaving 14 bases between them. The CDR3 region has the DNA TGTGCCAGCAGCTTATCAATAGCTGCGATCAATGAGCAGTTCTTC. As protein: CASSLSIAAINEQFF.

This chain connects TRBV20-1 to TRBJ1-5; 10 positions agree with TRBD1. The CDR3 is made up of 14 amino acids. The ends lost 4 bases at V and 5 bases at J; junction bases unmatched: 5. Germline V gives CDR1 DFQATT, CDR2 SNEGSKA (reference sequence). The CDR3 sequence: CSAMTGGADQPQHF. The CDR3 region has the DNA TGCAGTGCTATGACAGGGGGCGCGGATCAGCCCCAGCATTTT.

This clonotype was recorded a few times. The V call is TRBV24-1, the J call TRBJ2-2; D might be TRBD1 or TRBD2, each matching 5 bases. The CDR3 runs to 16 residues. The V end lost 2 bases, the J end lost 1 base, and 10 bases lay between the germline ends. Germline V gene data show CDR1 as KGHDR and CDR2 as SFDVKD. In DNA form, the CDR3 reads TGTGCCACCAGTGATTCGGAGAGGGGGAACACCGGGGAGCTGTTTTTT. Protein: CATSDSERGNTGELFF.

This clonotype was seen a handful of times. V gene TRBV19 combines with J gene TRBJ2-7, with D tentatively TRBD1 (7 bases). Germline CDR1 reads LNHDA; CDR2 reads SQIVND (reference sequence). V was shortened by 6 bases and J by 5 bases, with 14 bases between the two germline ends. CDR3 length equals 13 residues. The CDR3 region has the DNA TGTGCCAGTAGGGAGGGGGCGCAGGACGAGCAGTACTTC. Residues: CASREGAQDEQYF.

This clonotype was detected ten times or more. The chain recombines TRBV2 with TRBJ2-7; 9 bases match TRBD2. Trimming cost V 3 bases and J 6 bases; bases outside gene matches: 6. The germline CDR1 and CDR2 sequences are SNHLY and FYNNEI. This CDR3 spans 14 amino acids. CDR3 sequence reads: CASSEWRGGSEQYF. The DNA of the CDR3 is TGTGCCAGCAGTGAGTGGCGGGGGGGATCCGAGCAGTACTTC. Full variable domain (remainder filled in from reference TRBV2 and TRBJ2-7): EPEVTQTPSHQVTQMGQEVILRCVPISNHLYFYWYRQILGQKVEFLVSFYNNEISEKSEIFDDQFSVERPDGSNFTLKIRSTKLEDSAMYFCASSEWRGGSEQYFGPGTRLTVT.

The chain recombines TRBV5-5 with TRBJ2-3; 8 nucleotides match TRBD2. The germline V gene encodes CDR1 SGHKS and CDR2 YYEKEE (reference sequence). After removal of 3 bases from V and 0 bases from J, the junction contained 6 bases not matched to a gene. The CDR3 loop spans 16 amino acids. The CDR3 region is CASSYGLAGSTDTQYF. In DNA form, the CDR3 reads TGTGCCAGCAGCTACGGACTAGCTGGGAGCACAGATACGCAGTATTTT.

The chain joins TRBV5-1 to TRBJ2-3; possible D gene TRBD1, 6 bases. V lost 4 bases, J lost 4 bases, and 13 bases lay in between. CDR1 and CDR2 from the germline V gene are SGHRS and YFSETQ. The CDR3 covers 14 residues. CDR3 nucleotides: TGCGCCAGCAGCAATGGACAGAGAGCAGATACGCAGTATTTT. It yields the protein CASSNGQRADTQYF.

This clonotype was observed many times. V usage is TRBV10-3 and J usage is TRBJ2-3; 11 bases are a match to TRBD2. Germline V CDR1 and CDR2: ENHRY, SYGVKD. With 0 bases clipped from V and 7 bases from J, the junction kept 15 bases outside the gene matches. The CDR3 is 19 amino acids. The CDR3: CAISESSGIAGGSGYTQYF. CDR3 DNA: TGTGCCATCAGTGAGTCCTCCGGTATAGCGGGAGGGAGCGGATATACGCAGTATTTT.

This clonotype was detected only a few times. The CDR3 is CASSVGMWGETQYF. As DNA, the CDR3 is TGTGCCAGCAGTGTAGGGATGTGGGGAGAGACCCAGTACTTC. This sequence joins TRBV6-1 and TRBJ2-5; D is unclear. Trimming removed 4 bases from V and 4 bases from J, with 13 bases in between. CDR3 length: 14 amino acids. Germline assignment: CDR1 MNHNS and CDR2 SASEGT.

This clonotype turned up a few times. The chain carries TRBV7-2 and TRBJ2-2; no reliable D call. Trimming shortened V by 1 base and J by 6 bases, and 9 bases separated the two germline ends. Germline CDR1 is SGHTA and CDR2 is FQGNSA. CDR3 length equals 14 residues. The CDR3: CASSLGVFSGELFF. CDR3 nucleotides: TGTGCCAGCAGCTTAGGCGTCTTCTCCGGGGAGCTGTTTTTT.

This clonotype came up a few times. This chain joins TRBV7-9 and TRBJ2-7, with 9 bases matching TRBD1. V dropped 5 bases and J dropped 2; count of bases not matched to a gene: 4. Germline CDR1 reads SEHNR; CDR2 reads FQNEAQ (reference sequence). This CDR3 has 14 amino acids. In DNA form, the CDR3 reads TGTGCCAGCAGCCCGGACAGGGGAGCCTACGAGCAGTACTTC. It is translated as CASSPDRGAYEQYF.

This clonotype was detected a few times. V is TRBV4-2 and J is TRBJ2-5; possibly TRBD2 for D (5 bases). This CDR3 region has 15 residues. Trimming removed 0 bases from V and 2 bases from J, with 10 bases in between. Germline CDR1 reads LGHNA; CDR2 reads YNFKEQ. The CDR3 loop is CASSQDEGFQETQYF. The CDR3 DNA is TGTGCCAGCAGCCAAGACGAGGGATTTCAAGAGACCCAGTACTTC.

This clonotype was seen more than once but under ten times. This chain connects TRBV20-1 to TRBJ2-7; D is perhaps TRBD2 (7 bases). The ends were cut back, 5 bases at V and 3 bases at J, with 26 bases in the middle. The CDR3 is 17 amino acids. Germline CDR1 DFQATT, CDR2 SNEGSKA (reference sequence). The CDR3 bases are TGCAGTGCTTGCCGACTAGCCCCAGGGGACGAAAGCTACGAGCAGTACTTC. Translation: CSACRLAPGDESYEQYF.

This clonotype was seen ten or more times. The chain couples TRBV29-1 to TRBJ2-5; D gene unclear. The CDR3 has 13 residues. The germline V gene has CDR1 SQVTM and CDR2 ANQGSEA. The V end lost 3 bases, the J end lost 2 bases, and 10 bases lay between the germline ends. The CDR3 protein is CSVDGLVQETQYF. The CDR3 nucleotides read TGCAGCGTTGACGGCCTAGTACAAGAGACCCAGTACTTC. Drawing the rest from reference TRBV29-1 and TRBJ2-5, the complete variable domain is SAVISQKPSRDICQRGTSLTIQCQVDSQVTMMFWYRQQPGQSLTLIATANQGSEATYESGFVIDKFPISRPNLTFSTLTVSNMSPEDSSIYLCSVDGLVQETQYFGPGTRLLVL.

The rearrangement links TRBV20-1 to TRBJ2-1; D tentatively fits TRBD1 or TRBD2 (5 bases each). From germline, CDR1 is DFQATT and CDR2 SNEGSKA (reference sequence). The CDR3 runs to 16 residues. V shed 5 bases and J shed 3 bases, with 20 bases lying between them. In DNA, the CDR3 is TGCAGTGCTCCACAATTCAAGGGGCGGGTCTACAATGAGCAGTTCTTC. It is translated as CSAPQFKGRVYNEQFF.

The chain employs TRBV4-3 and TRBJ1-1; D might be TRBD1 (6 bases). With 1 base removed from V and 1 base from J, the gap between germline ends came to 16 bases. CDR1 and CDR2 from the germline V gene are LGHNA and YSLEER. The CDR3 loop spans 17 amino acids. The CDR3 protein is CASSQVMGASGNTEAFF. The CDR3 nucleotides are TGCGCCAGCAGCCAAGTCATGGGGGCCTCGGGGAACACTGAAGCTTTCTTT.

V gene TRBV20-1 combines with J gene TRBJ2-3; the match to TRBD2 covers 8 bases. This CDR3 has 12 amino acids. The germline CDR1 and CDR2 sequences are DFQATT and SNEGSKA (reference sequence). Trimming at V came to 3 bases and at J to 7 bases, leaving 3 bases not matched to a gene. The CDR3 reads CSASGRENTQYF. As DNA, the CDR3 is TGCAGTGCTAGCGGGAGGGAAAATACGCAGTATTTT.

The chain carries TRBV12-3 or TRBV12-4 and TRBJ1-2; D is ambiguous. The CDR3 loop spans 13 amino acids. Trimming removed 6 bases at V and 7 bases at J, with 15 bases between. The CDR3 loop is CASSPGRGFGYTF. The CDR3 nucleotides read TGTGCCAGCAGCCCAGGACGGGGTTTTGGCTACACCTTC.

The chain couples TRBV5-1 to TRBJ2-1, with TRBD2 matching over 12 bases. From germline, CDR1 is SGHRS and CDR2 YFSETQ. The ends lost 4 bases at V and 3 bases at J; junction bases unmatched: 14. CDR3 length equals 19 residues. In DNA, the CDR3 is TGCGCCAGCAGCAGGCCGGCTAGCGGGAGGGCCCCGCTCTACAATGAGCAGTTCTTC. As protein: CASSRPASGRAPLYNEQFF.

This clonotype was detected ten times or more. An end of the junction does not agree with germline; a read error may underlie this. The chain combines TRBV20-1 with TRBJ2-1, with 7 bases fitting TRBD1. The CDR3 has 12 residues. Germline V gene sequence: CDR1 DFQATT, CDR2 SNEGSKA (reference sequence). CDR3 sequence reads: CSARDMGQRLLF. The CDR3 DNA is TGCAGTGCTAGAGATATGGGACAGAGGTTGCTCTTC.

The chain links TRBV12-3 or TRBV12-4 to TRBJ1-5; D gene ambiguous. Trimming pared 6 bases from V and 7 bases from J, leaving 10 bases between. CDR3 size: 12 residues. Here the CDR3 reads CASSPHSQPQHF. The CDR3 nucleotides read TGTGCCAGCAGCCCCCATTCACAGCCCCAGCATTTT.

The gene calls are TRBV6-2 or TRBV6-3 and TRBJ2-7; TRBD2 matches 8 bases. The CDR3 is 15 amino acids. Germline CDR1 is MNHEY and CDR2 is SVGEGT. V lost 1 base, J lost 3 bases, and 5 bases stayed unmatched. CDR3 sequence reads: CASSYFGSGSYEQYF. CDR3 sequence (DNA): TGTGCCAGCAGTTACTTTGGGAGCGGGAGCTACGAGCAGTACTTC.

As regards this clonotype: One end of the junction fails to match germline, which may point to a read error. The chain recombines TRBV7-7 with TRBJ2-5, with D possibly being TRBD2 (5 bases). This CDR3 has 16 amino acids. Germline CDR1 reads SSHAT; CDR2 reads FNYEAQ (reference sequence). The CDR3 region is CASSPGLLTNQETQYF. For the CDR3, the DNA is TGTGCTAGCAGTCCAGGACTCCTTACTAACCAAGAGACCCAGTACTTC.